This entry lists 20 T cell receptor beta chains sequenced from one sample in a study of response to subunit inactivated influenza vaccine. TCRdb processed the RT-PCR reads anew with MiXCR; each CDR3 protein has one entry. The sample lists roughly 620,000 distinct CDR3 sequences; 10% to 12% were seen once. Another study also made use of these data, one on T cells expressing NK-cell markers. This second study notes: TCR beta cDNA was made by 5'RACE template switching with UMIs.

The sample in question was PBMCs from blood, obtained on the day of vaccination. These receptors all come from a man in his fifties who received an inactivated influenza vaccine.

This clonotype was counted a few times. The CDR3 DNA follows: TGCAGTGCTTACCGGGGGAGTCGAAAAGAGACCCAGTACTTC. This sequence encodes CSAYRGSRKETQYF. V usage is TRBV20-1 and J usage is TRBJ2-5; TRBD2 might be the D (6 bases). This CDR3 spans 14 amino acids. Trimming cost V 5 bases and J 3 bases, with 16 bases left between them. CDR1 is DFQATT and CDR2 is SNEGSKA in the germline V gene (reference sequence).

The V call is TRBV20-1, the J call TRBJ2-5; the D is unclear. Per the germline V gene, CDR1 is DFQATT and CDR2 is SNEGSKA (reference sequence). The CDR3 runs 15 residues. The V end lost 0 bases, the J end lost 1 base, and 12 bases lay between the germline ends. The CDR3 nucleotides read TGCAGTGCTAGAGATAGAGTATATTCCCAAGAGACCCAGTACTTC. Translated, it gives CSARDRVYSQETQYF.

V is TRBV6-1 and J is TRBJ2-7; D call uncertain. This CDR3 spans 13 amino acids. V shed 4 bases and J shed 2 bases, with 9 bases lying between them. CDR1 is MNHNS and CDR2 is SASEGT in the germline V gene. Written as DNA, the CDR3 is TGTGCCAGCAGTGTAGAGGCGACCTACGAGCAGTACTTC. Translation gives CASSVEATYEQYF.

The V gene is TRBV27, the J gene TRBJ2-7; 11 nucleotides line up with TRBD2. The germline V gene encodes CDR1 MNHEY and CDR2 SMNVEV (reference sequence). The J segment lost 6 bases and the V segment lost 0 bases, leaving 1 base of the junction unmatched. The CDR3 is 14 amino acids. CDR3 sequence (DNA): TGTGCCAGCAGTTTATCTAGCGGGAGGGTCGAGCAGTACTTC. It yields the protein CASSLSSGRVEQYF.

This clonotype was counted ten times or more. The rearrangement links TRBV20-1 to TRBJ2-7; TRBD2 agrees at 8 bases. Germline CDR1 reads DFQATT; CDR2 reads SNEGSKA (reference sequence). Germline trimming cut 6 bases from V and 1 base from J; bases unmatched to any gene: 5. This CDR3 has 13 residues. CDR3 sequence reads: CSAQRGLSYEQYF. CDR3 DNA sequence: TGCAGTGCGCAGCGGGGGCTTTCCTACGAGCAGTACTTC.

The CDR3, as DNA: TGCGCCAGCAGGACAGTTTCGAACACCGGGGAGCTGTTTTTT. Translation gives CASRTVSNTGELFF. The V call is TRBV5-1, the J call TRBJ2-2; tentatively, D is TRBD1 (5 bases). The CDR3 contains 14 residues. Germline CDR1 and CDR2: SGHRS and YFSETQ. V was trimmed by 5 bases and J by 0 bases, leaving 8 bases between them.

This clonotype showed up just a few times. V usage is TRBV27 and J usage is TRBJ2-3; no reliable D call. V was cut by 3 bases and J by 1 base, with 11 bases left in between. The CDR3 contains 15 residues. Germline CDR1 MNHEY, CDR2 SMNVEV (reference sequence). The CDR3 nucleotides read TGTGCCAGCAGTTTTACGACCTCCCGCACAGATACGCAGTATTTT. Protein sequence: CASSFTTSRTDTQYF.

This clonotype appeared a few times. The chain combines TRBV5-1 with TRBJ2-7; 8 positions agree with TRBD2. CDR3 length: 14 amino acids. The V gene end was trimmed by 5 bases and the J gene end by 0 bases; junction bases not matched to a gene: 4. In germline, CDR1 is SGHRS, CDR2 YFSETQ. The CDR3 region has the DNA TGCGCCAGCAGTACTAGCGGTGCCTCCTACGAGCAGTACTTC. This sequence encodes CASSTSGASYEQYF. The variable domain in full, with the rest retrieved from reference TRBV5-1 and TRBJ2-7, is KAGVTQTPRYLIKTRGQQVTLSCSPISGHRSVSWYQQTPGQGLQFLFEYFSETQRNKGNFPGRFSGRQFSNSRSEMNVSTLELGDSALYLCASSTSGASYEQYFGPGTRLTVT.

This clonotype appeared a few times. CDR3 in amino acids: CASSQRTEETQYF. In nucleotides, the CDR3 is TGCGCCAGCAGCCAAAGGACAGAAGAGACCCAGTACTTC. This sequence joins TRBV4-1 and TRBJ2-5, with a tentative D call TRBD1 (6 bases). Per germline, CDR1 MGHRA and CDR2 YSYEKL. The V gene lost 2 bases and the J gene lost 3 bases, with 7 bases spanning the gap. The CDR3 extends over 13 amino acids.

This clonotype has only a few counts. The chain is built from TRBV2 and TRBJ2-7; D is ambiguous. CDR3 length: 16 amino acids. V was trimmed by 6 bases and J by 3 bases, leaving 21 bases between them. Germline-derived CDR1 and CDR2 are SNHLY and FYNNEI. The CDR3 DNA follows: TGTGCCAGCAGCTCCTGGGTACCCGGGTCGTACTACGAGCAGTACTTC. Its protein is CASSSWVPGSYYEQYF.

The J gene is TRBJ2-3, the V gene TRBV6-5; D is unclear. This CDR3 region has 14 residues. With 0 bases removed from V and 3 bases from J, the gap between germline ends came to 7 bases. Germline CDR1 MNHEY, CDR2 SVGAGI. The CDR3 DNA is TGTGCCAGCAGTTACTCTGGTAGAACAGATACGCAGTATTTT. Residues: CASSYSGRTDTQYF.

This clonotype was picked up many times. V and J are TRBV27 and TRBJ2-1; TRBD2 aligns across 7 bases. The CDR3 contains 15 residues. Trimming cost V 6 bases and J 3 bases; bases outside gene matches: 8. The germline CDR1 and CDR2 sequences are MNHEY and SMNVEV (reference sequence). The CDR3 protein is CASRSGTTVYNEQFF. In DNA form, the CDR3 reads TGTGCCAGCAGATCCGGGACTACCGTCTACAATGAGCAGTTCTTC.

This clonotype was seen more than once but under ten times. The chain is built from TRBV12-3 or TRBV12-4 and TRBJ2-7, with unresolved D. The CDR3 extends over 13 amino acids. Trimming pared 5 bases from V and 2 bases from J, leaving 10 bases between. This CDR3 is CASSAQVTYEQYF. In DNA, the CDR3 is TGTGCCAGCAGTGCGCAGGTAACCTACGAGCAGTACTTC.

This clonotype was seen many times. J is TRBJ2-7 and V is TRBV5-1; maybe TRBD1 (6 bases). This CDR3 contains 14 residues. V was pared by 3 bases and J by 2 bases, with 12 bases between. The germline V gene encodes CDR1 SGHRS and CDR2 YFSETQ. CDR3 nucleotide sequence: TGCGCCAGCAGCTCCCCGGACAGACCCTACGAGCAGTACTTC. The encoded protein is CASSSPDRPYEQYF.

In its sample, this clonotype was seen many times. This sequence joins TRBV27 and TRBJ2-3; D call uncertain. The CDR3 totals 13 residues. Germline V gene sequence: CDR1 MNHEY, CDR2 SMNVEV (reference sequence). V was trimmed by 3 bases and J by 6 bases, leaving 10 bases between them. CDR3 amino acids: CASSFTKPDTQYF. The DNA for the CDR3 is TGTGCCAGCAGTTTTACGAAGCCCGATACGCAGTATTTT.

This chain joins TRBV5-1 and TRBJ2-1; TRBD2 aligns across 13 bases. Germline V CDR1 and CDR2: SGHRS, YFSETQ. CDR3 length: 17 residues. J was trimmed by 2 bases and V by 4 bases; bases with no gene match: 6. CDR3: CASSLGTSGIPYNEQFF. CDR3 bases: TGCGCCAGCAGCCTCGGGACTAGCGGGATCCCCTACAATGAGCAGTTCTTC.

The CDR3 DNA sequence: TGTGCCAGCAGCTTAGTATCTAACTCCTACAATGAGCAGTTCTTC. Its protein product is CASSLVSNSYNEQFF. The chain couples TRBV7-8 to TRBJ2-1; no clear D gene. This CDR3 has 15 amino acids. Germline lookup yields CDR1 SGHVS and CDR2 FQNEAQ. The V end was cut by 1 base, the J end by 0 bases, with 7 bases between.

The rearrangement links TRBV10-3 to TRBJ2-5; 10 bases match TRBD2. The V gene's germline CDR1 is ENHRY and CDR2 SYGVKD. V was pared by 3 bases and J by 4 bases, with 2 bases of the junction left unmatched. The CDR3 loop spans 14 amino acids. The DNA for the CDR3 is TGTGCCATCAGTGACAGGACTAGCGGAGAGACCCAGTACTTC. This sequence encodes CAISDRTSGETQYF.

The chain carries TRBV7-2 and TRBJ2-7; the match to TRBD2 covers 14 bases. V lost 4 bases and J lost 7; bases outside the gene matches: 3. This CDR3 has 14 amino acids. CDR1 and CDR2 (germline): SGHTA, FQGNSA. In nucleotides, the CDR3 is TGTGCCAGCAGCTCCCGGACTAGCGGGGGGGAGCAGTACTTC. Translation: CASSSRTSGGEQYF. The full variable domain, rest sourced from reference TRBV7-2 and TRBJ2-7, is GAGVSQSPSNKVTEKGKDVELRCDPISGHTALYWYRQSLGQGLEFLIYFQGNSAPDKSGLPSDRFSAERTGGSVSTLTIQRTQQEDSAVYLCASSSRTSGGEQYFGPGTRLTVT.

The V call is TRBV6-2 or TRBV6-3, the J call TRBJ1-3; unclear D gene. This CDR3 is built from 15 residues. The V and J ends lost 4 bases and 0 bases respectively, with 10 bases between them. The V gene's germline CDR1 is MNHEY and CDR2 SVGEGT. The CDR3 nucleotides read TGTGCCAGCAGTTCCCGGAGGCCCTCTGGAAACACCATATATTTT. Amino acids: CASSSRRPSGNTIYF.